This is a list of T cell receptor beta chains from one sample in a study of blood T cells in healthy people across ages. TCRdb used MiXCR to reprocess the 5' RACE reads, holding one entry per CDR3 protein. In the table there are just over 1 million distinct CDR3 sequences, around 43% of which are singletons. Specimen: blood. The source is a woman in her sixties in good health. Each CDR3 is given with its conserved first and last residue. Each record gives: D gene, V gene, J gene, clone size, CDR3 protein, CDR3 DNA. D genes are given only for firm matches. Expanded clones get a size class; other rows say once, few or many, or leave the size out.

.,TRBV27,TRBJ1-6,.,CASSSQSSYNSPLHF,TGTGCCAGCAGTTCCCAAAGCTCCTATAATTCACCCCTCCACTTT
.,TRBV7-8,TRBJ2-1,.,CASSLVGRDDNEQFF,TGTGCCAGCAGCTTAGTAGGGCGGGACGACAATGAGCAGTTCTTC
.,TRBV16,TRBJ1-2,few,CASSQYKKGTTNYGYTF,TGTGCCAGCAGCCAATACAAAAAAGGGACAACTAACTATGGCTACACCTTC
.,TRBV12-5,TRBJ2-2,.,CASGLLSGPGELFF,TGTGCTAGTGGTTTACTTAGCGGTCCCGGGGAGCTGTTTTTT
.,TRBV5-6,TRBJ2-5,few,CASSLGTLSQYF,TGTGCCAGCAGCCTAGGCACACTAAGTCAGTACTTC
.,TRBV6-1,TRBJ2-7,.,CASSVSWDTSSYEQYF,TGTGCCAGCAGTGTCTCTTGGGACACTAGCTCCTACGAGCAGTACTTC
TRBD2,TRBV20-1,TRBJ2-3,.,CSASLAGDTQYF,TGCAGTGCCAGCTTAGCGGGAGATACGCAGTATTTT
.,TRBV11-2,TRBJ2-3,few,CASSRAGAVTDTQYF,TGTGCCAGCAGCCGCGCAGGGGCGGTCACAGATACGCAGTATTTT
TRBD2,TRBV29-1,TRBJ2-7,few,CSVSTSGSYEQYF,TGCAGCGTGAGTACTAGCGGGAGTTACGAGCAGTACTTC
.,TRBV2,TRBJ2-7,few,CASSAAGLSSYEQYF,TGTGCCAGCAGTGCGGCGGGACTGAGCTCCTACGAGCAGTACTTC
.,TRBV5-1,TRBJ2-5,.,CASSLEDDQETQYF,TGCGCCAGCAGCTTGGAGGACGACCAAGAGACCCAGTACTTC
.,TRBV25-1,TRBJ1-4,.,CASSESRPVNEKLFF,TGTGCCAGCAGTGAATCCAGACCCGTTAATGAAAAACTGTTTTTT
TRBD2,TRBV20-1,TRBJ2-4,.,CSARDIASGSRTGYERYF,TGCAGTGCTAGAGATATAGCTAGCGGGAGCCGCACGGGGTACGAGCGGTACTTC
.,TRBV27,TRBJ2-5,few,CATRSGWQETQYF,TGTGCCACCCGTTCTGGGTGGCAAGAGACCCAGTACTTC
TRBD1,TRBV7-2,TRBJ1-1,.,CASNSNWDRGELGTEAFF,TGTGCCAGCAACTCTAACTGGGACAGGGGTGAACTCGGCACTGAAGCTTTCTTT
.,TRBV12-3/TRBV12-4,TRBJ2-7,.,CASSLEAALYEQYF,TGTGCCAGCAGTTTAGAGGCCGCACTCTACGAGCAGTACTTC
.,TRBV12-3/TRBV12-4,TRBJ2-7,.,CASSLVTSNEQYF,TGTGCCAGCAGTTTAGTTACTAGCAATGAGCAGTACTTC
.,TRBV11-3,TRBJ2-5,.,CASSSESNYGQYF,TGTGCCAGCAGCTCTGAAAGCAACTACGGGCAGTACTTC
.,TRBV12-3/TRBV12-4,TRBJ2-7,few,CASRLEGGLGHEQYF,TGTGCCAGCAGGTTAGAGGGGGGGTTGGGACACGAGCAGTACTTC
.,TRBV27,TRBJ2-7,.,CASRRYSISYEQYF,TGTGCCAGCAGGAGATACAGTATCTCCTACGAGCAGTACTTC
.,TRBV11-2,TRBJ2-3,many,CASSLGGGSDTQYF,TGTGCCAGCAGCTTAGGAGGGGGTTCAGATACGCAGTATTTT
.,TRBV27,TRBJ2-1,few,CASSSGQSSYNEQFF,TGTGCCAGCAGTTCCGGACAGAGCTCCTACAATGAGCAGTTCTTC
TRBD2,TRBV20-1,TRBJ2-7,few,CSARDRTSGRTYEQYF,TGCAGTGCTAGAGACAGGACTAGCGGGAGGACCTACGAGCAGTACTTC
TRBD2,TRBV2,TRBJ2-5,.,CASSDLREQYF,TGTGCCAGCAGTGACTTGCGGGAGCAGTACTTC
.,TRBV6-2/TRBV6-3,TRBJ1-1,few,CASSYKSGTVNTEAFF,TGTGCCAGCAGTTATAAATCCGGGACGGTGAACACTGAAGCTTTCTTT
TRBD2,TRBV20-1,TRBJ2-7,few,CSARGLAVSYEQYF,TGCAGTGCTAGAGGGCTAGCGGTCTCCTACGAGCAGTACTTC
TRBD2,TRBV28,TRBJ2-3,few,CASSPSGRLLSTDTQYF,TGTGCCAGCAGTCCTAGCGGGAGACTCCTTAGCACAGATACGCAGTATTTT
TRBD1,TRBV28,TRBJ2-5,few,CASSRETGYQETQYF,TGTGCCAGCAGTCGAGAGACAGGGTACCAAGAGACCCAGTACTTC
.,TRBV2,TRBJ2-3,.,CASKVGRGTDTQYF,TGTGCCAGCAAGGTTGGCAGGGGAACAGATACGCAGTATTTT
TRBD1,TRBV27,TRBJ2-7,.,CASSPSDRGLGEQYF,TGCGCCAGCAGTCCTTCGGACAGGGGGCTCGGCGAGCAGTACTTC
.,TRBV6-1,TRBJ2-7,.,CASSERDTNLYEQYF,TGTGCCAGCAGTGAACGGGACACGAATCTCTACGAGCAGTACTTC